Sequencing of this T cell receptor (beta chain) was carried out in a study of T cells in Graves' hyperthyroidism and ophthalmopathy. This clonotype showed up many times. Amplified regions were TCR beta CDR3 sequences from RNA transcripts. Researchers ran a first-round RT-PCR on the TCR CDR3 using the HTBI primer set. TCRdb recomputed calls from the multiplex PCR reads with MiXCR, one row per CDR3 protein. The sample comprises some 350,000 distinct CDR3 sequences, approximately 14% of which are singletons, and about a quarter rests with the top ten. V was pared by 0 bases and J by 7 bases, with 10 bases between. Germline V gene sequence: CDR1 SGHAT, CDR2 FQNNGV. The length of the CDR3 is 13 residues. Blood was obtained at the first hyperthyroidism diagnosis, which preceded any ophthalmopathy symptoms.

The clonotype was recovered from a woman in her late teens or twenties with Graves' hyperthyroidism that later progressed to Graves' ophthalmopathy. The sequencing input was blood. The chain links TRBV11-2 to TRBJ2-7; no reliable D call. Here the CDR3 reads CASSLDRLREQYF. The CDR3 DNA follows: TGTGCCAGCAGCTTAGATCGGCTCAGAGAGCAGTACTTC. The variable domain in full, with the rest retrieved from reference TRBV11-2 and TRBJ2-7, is EAGVAQSPRYKIIEKRQSVAFWCNPISGHATLYWYQQILGQGPKLLIQFQNNGVVDDSQLPKDRFSAERLKGVDSTLKIQPAKLEDSAVYLCASSLDRLREQYFGPGTRLTVT.